The following is a T cell receptor (beta chain) sequence with its context. Antigen specificity is unknown. This entry belongs to a study of OX40 agonist ivuxolimab in advanced cancers. In the study overall: Prior anti-PD-1, anti-PD-L1 or anti-CTLA-4 therapy did not bar entry, and approximately 40% had some. Notes on the study in general: Averaging showed that CD8+ T cells had more expanded clones than CD4+ did.

The CDR3 spans 16 residues. The germline gives CDR1 SGHDN, CDR2 FVKESK. V was trimmed by 0 bases and J by 6 bases, leaving 17 bases between them. Using immunoSEQ multiplex PCR, the repertoire was profiled, and TCRdb retains in-frame clones only, with some absent. The sample has tens of thousands of clones; 75% to 90% are singletons. The sequencing used CD4+ or CD8+ T cells sorted from blood, collected in a trial of the OX40 agonist ivuxolimab. The sequence derives from an adult with an advanced solid tumor such as melanoma, head and neck, liver or kidney cancer. This chain uses TRBV14 with TRBJ1-1, with D maybe TRBD1 (5 bases). The CDR3 is CASSQDLLWGSPEAFF. In nucleotides, the CDR3 is TGTGCCAGCAGCCAAGATCTCTTGTGGGGGTCCCCTGAAGCTTTCTTT. The full variable domain, in which reference TRBV14 and TRBJ1-1 provide the parts outside the CDR3, is EAGVTQFPSHSVIEKGQTVTLRCDPISGHDNLYWYRRVMGKEIKFLLHFVKESKQDESGMPNNRFLAERTGGTYSTLKVQPAELEDSGVYFCASSQDLLWGSPEAFFGQGTRLTVV.